A selection of T cell receptor beta chains follows, all from one sample in a study of early T cells in non-severe SARS-CoV-2 infection. TCRdb analysed the 5' RACE reads with MiXCR anew, one entry per CDR3 protein. The profile shows 30,000 to 45,000 distinct CDR3 sequences, about 9.3% of them singletons. Sample: whole blood. Receptors originate from an adult who was a healthcare worker with PCR-confirmed SARS-CoV-2 infection or an uninfected control (not recorded which). Both conserved end residues are part of each CDR3. Each record gives: V gene, clone size, CDR3 length, J gene, D gene, CDR3 protein, CDR3 DNA. The D gene is left open where the match is weak. Clone size, where shown, is once, few, many, or a class for clones that have expanded.

>TRBV28|NA|16|TRBJ1-2|NA
CASSLYIGRMNYGYTF
TGTGCCAGCAGTTTATACATCGGCCGAATGAACTATGGCTACACCTTC
>TRBV2|many|15|TRBJ2-1|TRBD2
CAGLGTSGAYNEQFF
TGTGCCGGCCTCGGGACTAGCGGGGCCTACAATGAGCAGTTCTTC
>TRBV5-5|NA|13|TRBJ2-3|NA
CASRLKTVDTQYF
TGTGCCAGCCGCTTAAAGACCGTCGATACGCAGTATTTT
>TRBV5-1|NA|13|TRBJ1-2|NA
CASSFQTTGGYTF
TGCGCCAGCAGCTTCCAAACGACGGGTGGCTACACCTTC
>TRBV14|many|14|TRBJ1-6|NA
CASSKWQGHSPLHF
TGTGCCAGCAGCAAATGGCAGGGACATTCACCCCTCCACTTT
>TRBV12-3/TRBV12-4|NA|14|TRBJ1-6|NA
CASSFSGKDSPLHF
TGTGCCAGCAGTTTTTCAGGGAAGGATTCACCCCTCCACTTT
>TRBV7-3|many|15|TRBJ2-1|TRBD2
CASSPTGGLNNEQFF
TGTGCCAGCAGCCCGACGGGGGGGCTTAACAATGAGCAGTTCTTC
>TRBV5-1|many|16|TRBJ2-2|NA
CASSRDGPINTGELFF
TGCGCCAGCAGCCGTGACGGACCGATTAACACCGGGGAGCTGTTTTTT
>TRBV28|few|16|TRBJ2-6|NA
CASRRPDSSGANVLTF
TGTGCCAGCAGGAGGCCCGACAGCTCTGGGGCCAACGTCCTGACTTTC
>TRBV5-5|many|15|TRBJ2-2|NA
CASSYTGWGTGELFF
TGTGCCAGCAGCTACACAGGGTGGGGGACCGGGGAGCTGTTTTTT
>TRBV10-3|many|13|TRBJ1-1|NA
CAISPSLRAEAFF
TGTGCCATCAGTCCAAGCCTTAGAGCTGAAGCTTTCTTT
>TRBV5-1|NA|13|TRBJ2-1|NA
CASSPIPGGEQFF
TGCGCCAGCAGCCCCATCCCCGGCGGTGAGCAGTTCTTC